Sequencing of this T cell receptor beta chain was carried out in a study of cytomegalovirus exposure and HLA in healthy donors. The germline gives CDR1 LNHDA, CDR2 SQIVND (reference sequence). The length of the CDR3 is 14 residues. Trimming took off 3 bases at V and 7 bases at J, with 12 bases between the two ends. The PCR used 60 Vbeta and 13 Jbeta primers. TCRdb keeps only in-frame clones here, not all; method: immunoSEQ multiplex PCR. The sample has 100,000 to 150,000 clones; around 77% are singletons. Comment on this clone: Its antigen is not identified.

Study observations and caveats: In a later analysis, V- and J-gene trimming of beta chains associated with a DCLRE1C missense variant, replicated independently. The study reported that TCR beta sequences accurately predicted HLA-A and HLA-B alleles in most subjects.

The gene calls are TRBV19 and TRBJ1-4; D is unclear. This receptor was taken from a woman aged 45-59 years in good health and CMV-seronegative. Sequenced sample: PBMCs. CDR3 sequence: CASSMTARGEKLFF. DNA for the CDR3: TGTGCCAGTAGTATGACGGCACGGGGTGAAAAACTGTTTTTT.